This entry lists 13 T cell receptor beta chains sequenced from one sample in a study of cytomegalovirus exposure and HLA in healthy donors. Only in-frame clones appear in the TCRdb table, and some are missing; sequencing was by immunoSEQ multiplex PCR. The profile shows 250,000 or so clones, around nine tenths of them singletons. The sequenced material came from PBMCs. The receptors derive from a man aged 18 to 29 in good health and CMV-seronegative.

This chain connects TRBV4-3 to TRBJ1-2; D gene unclear. V was shortened by 1 base and J by 0 bases, with 9 bases between the two germline ends. This CDR3 region has 15 residues. CDR1 and CDR2 from the germline V gene are LGHNA and YSLEER. The CDR3 is CASSQVARTNYGYTF. CDR3 DNA sequence: TGCGCCAGCAGCCAAGTAGCGCGTACTAACTATGGCTACACCTTC.

V gene TRBV10-3 combines with J gene TRBJ1-1; no clear D. The CDR3 has 14 residues. Germline V gives CDR1 ENHRY, CDR2 SYGVKD. Deletions cut 2 bases from V and 1 base from J, with 8 bases between. CDR3 loop: CAISEGGTNTEAFF. CDR3 nucleotide sequence: TGTGCCATCAGTGAGGGAGGTACGAACACTGAAGCTTTCTTT.

The V gene is TRBV19, the J gene TRBJ2-5, with TRBD1 matching over 10 bases. Germline V gives CDR1 LNHDA, CDR2 SQIVND (reference sequence). The CDR3 loop spans 15 amino acids. Trimming at V came to 4 bases and at J to 5 bases, leaving 7 bases not matched to a gene. In DNA, the CDR3 is TGTGCCAGTAGTACGACAGGGGGCCGGAGGGAGACCCAGTACTTC. It is translated as CASSTTGGRRETQYF.

The V and J genes are TRBV27 and TRBJ2-5; 7 bases align to TRBD2. CDR1 and CDR2 (germline): MNHEY, SMNVEV (reference sequence). The CDR3 is 14 amino acids. The ends lost 2 bases at V and 4 bases at J; junction bases unmatched: 4. In DNA, the CDR3 is TGTGCCAGCAGTTTACTGGCTAGCGGAGAGACCCAGTACTTC. Translating it yields CASSLLASGETQYF.

The chain recombines TRBV27 with TRBJ2-3, with TRBD2 identical over 8 bases. The CDR3 runs to 15 residues. Germline lookup yields CDR1 MNHEY and CDR2 SMNVEV (reference sequence). V lost 10 bases, J lost 5 bases, and 14 bases stayed unmatched. The CDR3 protein is CATHPERGLLDTQYF. In nucleotides, the CDR3 is TGTGCCACCCACCCAGAGCGGGGGCTCTTAGATACGCAGTATTTT.

The V and J genes are TRBV19 and TRBJ2-1; D is perhaps TRBD2 (6 bases). This CDR3 spans 14 amino acids. Trimming left V 6 bases short and J 1 base short, with 10 bases between. Germline V lookup: CDR1 LNHDA, CDR2 SQIVND (reference sequence). CDR3 region: CASRARGSYNEQFF. CDR3 nucleotide sequence: TGTGCCAGTAGGGCCCGGGGGTCCTACAATGAGCAGTTCTTC.

The gene calls are TRBV28 and TRBJ1-2; D remains ambiguous. Trimming removed 8 bases at V and 0 bases at J, with 13 bases between. The CDR3 covers 14 residues. The germline V gene encodes CDR1 MDHEN and CDR2 SYDVKM. As DNA, the CDR3 is TGTGCCAGCGGAACAGCTGCGTCTAACTATGGCTACACCTTC. It codes for CASGTAASNYGYTF.

The V and J genes are TRBV2 and TRBJ2-5; a weak D match, TRBD1 (6 bases). Trimming shortened V by 3 bases and J by 1 base, and 9 bases separated the two germline ends. This CDR3 has 14 residues. Per the germline V gene, CDR1 is SNHLY and CDR2 is FYNNEI. The CDR3 loop is CASSEVRGQETQYF. In DNA form, the CDR3 reads TGTGCCAGCAGTGAGGTCAGGGGCCAAGAGACCCAGTACTTC.

This clone came up once. The J gene is TRBJ2-7, the V gene TRBV5-4; D is possibly TRBD2 (5 bases). The CDR3 totals 15 residues. Trimming took off 4 bases at V and 5 bases at J, with 19 bases between the two ends. Germline CDR1 SGHNT, CDR2 YYREEE (reference sequence). CDR3 coding DNA: TGTGCCAGCAGCAAACACACGGACGGGGTCCACGAGCAGTACTTC. It codes for CASSKHTDGVHEQYF.

Points on this clone: The same CDR3 can be traced to other DNA sequences in this sample. This sequence joins TRBV4-1 and TRBJ2-2; D is possibly TRBD1 (5 bases). This CDR3 has 16 amino acids. In germline, CDR1 is MGHRA, CDR2 YSYEKL. Trimming cost V 0 bases and J 0 bases, with 8 bases left between them. The CDR3 nucleotides are TGCGCCAGCAGCCAAGAACCAGGGTCGAACACCGGGGAGCTGTTTTTT. Translated, it gives CASSQEPGSNTGELFF.

DNA of the CDR3: TGTGCCAGTAGTATTACAGGGCTTCCCGAGCAGTACTTC. Translating it yields CASSITGLPEQYF. The chain joins TRBV19 to TRBJ2-7; maybe TRBD1 (6 bases). The CDR3 runs 13 residues. Germline assignment: CDR1 LNHDA and CDR2 SQIVND (reference sequence). V gave up 3 bases and J gave up 6 bases, with 12 bases separating them.

The V and J genes are TRBV28 and TRBJ2-2; TRBD1 might be the D (5 bases). The ends were cut back, 7 bases at V and 8 bases at J, with 11 bases in the middle. The CDR3 runs to 12 residues. Germline V gene lookup returns CDR1 MDHEN and CDR2 SYDVKM. CDR3 residues: CASTTSGGELFF. The CDR3 DNA sequence: TGTGCCAGCACCACCTCAGGGGGGGAGCTGTTTTTT.

The V and J genes are TRBV6-6 and TRBJ1-5; D remains ambiguous. Trimming shortened V by 8 bases and J by 3 bases, and 5 bases separated the two germline ends. The CDR3 runs to 11 residues. Per germline, CDR1 MNHNY and CDR2 SVGAGI (reference sequence). The CDR3 reads CASGDNQPQHF. In DNA form, the CDR3 reads TGTGCCAGCGGAGACAATCAGCCCCAGCATTTT.